This is a list of T cell receptor beta chains from one sample in a study of blood T cell repertoires in COVID-19. Some clones are missing from TCRdb's copy, which holds only in-frame ones; the method was immunoSEQ multiplex PCR. The sample consists of around 280,000 clones, around 86% of them appearing once. The sample was PBMCs or T cells enriched from blood (not recorded which). These receptors were collected from a woman in her thirties or forties who had recovered from COVID-19. Each CDR3 is given with its conserved first and last residue.

V gene	J gene	CDR3 protein
TRBV18	TRBJ1-2	CASSPYAGTGAGYTF
TRBV25-1	TRBJ1-1	CASSDRGRRGNTEAFF
TRBV5-4	TRBJ2-3	CASSLGGKSTDTQYF
TRBV11-2	TRBJ1-2	CASSLSTAGLGYTF
TRBV5-4	TRBJ1-1	CASSPPAGSNTEAFF
TRBV11-2	TRBJ1-4	CASSLAAGAFEKLFF
TRBV4-2	TRBJ2-7	CASTLVTVSGLGPLALREQYF
TRBV7-2	TRBJ1-1	CASSFLGQGRTEAFF
TRBV7-8	TRBJ1-2	CASSLGLETGTGASGYTF
TRBV7-9	TRBJ1-2	CASSPQRGLANYGYTF
TRBV7-2	TRBJ2-2	CASRVGQAWTGELFF
TRBV6-5	TRBJ1-2	CASSSQGYDGYTF
TRBV25-1	TRBJ1-2	CASSEQAISYTF
TRBV5-4	TRBJ1-2	CASSPMPGDGYGYTF
TRBV7-3	TRBJ2-3	CASSLIAGVRDTQYF
TRBV18	TRBJ2-5	CASSLSPRQETQYF
TRBV9	TRBJ2-3	CASSVPGQRQYF
TRBV15	TRBJ1-4	CATKDYNGQDNEKLFF
TRBV4-2	TRBJ2-3	CASSQDLGLAGKDTQYF
TRBV7-8	TRBJ2-1	CASSADRGGNEQFF
TRBV7-9	TRBJ2-7	CASSQELAGTYEQYF
TRBV7-2	TRBJ2-1	CASSQYRTSVLLF
TRBV4-3	TRBJ2-3	CASSPLAGSITDTQYF
TRBV7-3	TRBJ2-1	CASSLLAGVRNEQFF
TRBV18	TRBJ2-1	CASSPRGSLQNEQFF
TRBV4-1	TRBJ2-7	CASSQVFISGIGDEQYF
TRBV5-1	TRBJ2-1	CASSSQGAGNNEQFF
TRBV5-4	TRBJ1-2	CASSRGGTSANYGYTF
TRBV27	TRBJ2-1	CASSLGASGPTKFF
TRBV27	TRBJ2-3	CASSLSLVGTDTQYF
TRBV5-1	TRBJ1-1	CASSRDREGTEAFF
TRBV2	TRBJ1-2	CASRSGALNYGYTF
TRBV7-9	TRBJ1-2	CASSLGGAGYYGYTF
TRBV19	TRBJ1-1	CASSTTGDTEAFF
TRBV9	TRBJ1-2	CASSVVPSTYGYTF
TRBV7-2	TRBJ2-4	CASSLASGTRYHPQNIQYF
TRBV20-1	TRBJ2-1	CSTSINNEQFF
TRBV6-5	TRBJ1-2	CASSTNTGTDYGYTF
TRBV15	TRBJ1-5	CATSIFGQVNQPQHF
TRBV18	TRBJ1-4	CASSPGPGSNEKLFF
TRBV5-1	TRBJ2-5	CASSRAIQETQYF
TRBV27	TRBJ2-3	CASSLAGVTDTQYF
TRBV7-9	TRBJ2-1	CASSFQGNVANEQFF
TRBV7-6	TRBJ1-4	CASSLRAGTGNEKLFF
TRBV7-6	TRBJ2-7	CASSAGTSGRYEQYF
TRBV7-9	TRBJ2-1	CASSSGQGAFNEQFF
TRBV6-2/TRBV6-3	TRBJ2-4	CASSYDGRRGNIQYF
TRBV5-8	TRBJ1-1	CASSWGGPNTEAFF
TRBV5-1	TRBJ1-2	CASSSLPPGQGGGYTF
TRBV29-1	TRBJ1-3	CSVGQGSNTIYF
TRBV5-5	TRBJ2-1	CASSSHLGGGNEQFF
TRBV14	TRBJ2-1	CASSQDFSSGRGEQFF
TRBV29-1	TRBJ2-7	CSVGTGTSAYEQYF
TRBV4-1	TRBJ1-6	CASSQAQPNSPLHF
TRBV7-2	TRBJ2-7	CASSQRQDGIYEQYF
TRBV5-1	TRBJ2-2	CASRYPWTGGFTGELFF
TRBV6-5	TRBJ1-5	CASSYSRDSNQPQHF
TRBV4-1	TRBJ1-4	CASSLQALTEKLFF